The 30 T cell receptor beta chains below come from one sample, sequenced in a study of shared clonotypes between healthy human individuals. Generated by immunoSEQ multiplex PCR, the TCRdb table keeps only in-frame clones and is missing some. The sample records 1.6 million or so clones, approximately 98.5% being singletons. Material for sequencing was naive CD4+ T cells sorted from blood. Subset described: CD45RA+ positively selected. The receptors were gathered from a man aged 25-45 years in good health.

The chain couples TRBV7-9 to TRBJ2-7; 10 nucleotides line up with TRBD1. J gave up 2 bases and V 5 bases, and 6 bases lay outside the gene matches. The CDR3 consists of 15 residues. Looked up from germline, CDR1 is SEHNR and CDR2 is FQNEAQ (reference sequence). CDR3 sequence: CASSPGQGTTYEQYF. The CDR3 nucleotides are TGTGCCAGCAGCCCGGGACAGGGGACAACCTACGAGCAGTACTTC.

The rearrangement joins TRBV5-5 to TRBJ2-7, with 11 bases that match TRBD1. There are 15 residues in the CDR3. J was trimmed by 9 bases and V by 4 bases; bases with no gene match: 12. Germline values: CDR1 SGHKS, CDR2 YYEKEE (reference sequence). The CDR3 is CASSPGQGVSGGQYF. As DNA, the CDR3 is TGTGCCAGCAGCCCGGGACAGGGGGTCTCCGGAGGGCAGTACTTC.

The chain employs TRBV4-1 and TRBJ1-1; D might be TRBD1 (6 bases). Trimming took off 6 bases at V and 1 base at J, with 12 bases between the two ends. Germline loops: CDR1 MGHRA, CDR2 YSYEKL. The CDR3 is 14 amino acids. The CDR3 DNA is TGCGCCAGCAGACAAACAGGGACGAACACTGAAGCTTTCTTT. As protein: CASRQTGTNTEAFF.

V usage is TRBV5-1 and J usage is TRBJ2-2, with D perhaps matching TRBD2 (6 bases). The CDR3 totals 14 residues. Germline V gene data show CDR1 as SGHRS and CDR2 as YFSETQ. V lost 2 bases and J lost 4, with 9 bases in between. The CDR3 coding sequence is TGCGCCAGCAGCTTCGGGAGTCCCACCGGGGAGCTGTTTTTT. It is translated as CASSFGSPTGELFF. Full variable domain (missing parts from reference TRBV5-1 and TRBJ2-2): KAGVTQTPRYLIKTRGQQVTLSCSPISGHRSVSWYQQTPGQGLQFLFEYFSETQRNKGNFPGRFSGRQFSNSRSEMNVSTLELGDSALYLCASSFGSPTGELFFGEGSRLTVL.

The chain carries TRBV2 and TRBJ1-2, with D maybe TRBD1 (6 bases). Trimming removed 5 bases at V and 4 bases at J, with 8 bases between. Per the germline V gene, CDR1 is SNHLY and CDR2 is FYNNEI. The CDR3 runs to 12 residues. CDR3 sequence (DNA): TGTGCCAGCAGTATACAGGGCTATGGCTACACCTTC. It translates to CASSIQGYGYTF. Full variable domain (missing parts from reference TRBV2 and TRBJ1-2): EPEVTQTPSHQVTQMGQEVILRCVPISNHLYFYWYRQILGQKVEFLVSFYNNEISEKSEIFDDQFSVERPDGSNFTLKIRSTKLEDSAMYFCASSIQGYGYTFGSGTRLTVV.

The chain is built from TRBV9 and TRBJ2-7, with 12 bases matching TRBD1. CDR1 and CDR2 from the germline V gene are SGDLS and YYNGEE. J was trimmed by 5 bases and V by 2 bases; bases with no gene match: 5. The CDR3 has 15 amino acids. As DNA, the CDR3 is TGTGCCAGCAGCGTTTCCGGGACAGGGGGCCACGAGCAGTACTTC. It specifies CASSVSGTGGHEQYF.

Only one count was recorded for this clone. V usage is TRBV7-6 and J usage is TRBJ2-7; 7 bases line up with TRBD2. The CDR3 totals 15 residues. Losses at the gene ends were 5 bases for V and 4 bases for J; bases not matched to a gene: 11. CDR1 SGHVS and CDR2 FNYEAQ come from the germline V gene. CDR3 in amino acids: CASSPSRTSSYEQYF. CDR3 bases: TGTGCCAGCAGCCCGAGTCGGACTAGTTCTTACGAGCAGTACTTC.

The chain joins TRBV11-2 to TRBJ2-4; D remains ambiguous. The germline V gene has CDR1 SGHAT and CDR2 FQNNGV. This CDR3 contains 18 residues. Trimming removed 0 bases at V and 5 bases at J, with 20 bases between. CDR3 loop: CASSLDSEVAYSQNIQYF. DNA of the CDR3: TGTGCCAGCAGCTTAGACTCCGAAGTGGCATATAGCCAAAACATTCAGTACTTC.

The chain carries TRBV15 and TRBJ1-4; D gene unclear. Germline V gene sequence: CDR1 LNHNV, CDR2 YYDKDF (reference sequence). The V end was cut by 3 bases, the J end by 3 bases, with 11 bases between. The CDR3 totals 15 residues. The CDR3 reads CATSSRRGSNEKLFF. The CDR3 DNA reads TGTGCCACCAGCAGTCGCAGAGGGTCTAATGAAAAACTGTTTTTT.

In the case of this clone: The same CDR3 arises from other DNA sequences in this sample as well. V gene TRBV7-2 combines with J gene TRBJ2-5; D remains unclear. There are 12 residues in the CDR3. Germline CDR1 is SGHTA and CDR2 is FQGNSA. Trimming removed 2 bases at V and 1 base at J, with 2 bases between. CDR3 protein: CASSLIQETQYF. The DNA for the CDR3 is TGTGCCAGCAGCTTAATCCAAGAGACCCAGTACTTC.

This clone was seen only once. The chain recombines TRBV5-4 with TRBJ1-2, with 7 bases matching TRBD1. This CDR3 has 14 amino acids. Trimming at V came to 4 bases and at J to 2 bases, leaving 5 bases not matched to a gene. The germline CDR1 and CDR2 sequences are SGHNT and YYREEE (reference sequence). CDR3 coding DNA: TGTGCCAGCAGCCCCGGACAGGTGAACTATGGCTACACCTTC. It codes for CASSPGQVNYGYTF.

This clone was counted a single time. The rearrangement uses TRBV7-9 and TRBJ2-5; TRBD1 matches 11 bases. This CDR3 has 16 amino acids. With V trimmed by 6 bases and J by 5 bases, 11 bases remained unmatched. The V gene's germline CDR1 is SEHNR and CDR2 FQNEAQ (reference sequence). CDR3 bases: TGTGCCAGCAGTGCCACCGGGACAGGGGGACTCGAGACCCAGTACTTC. It codes for CASSATGTGGLETQYF.

The genes are TRBV6-5 and TRBJ2-7; D is possibly TRBD1 (5 bases). The germline V and J ends were trimmed by 0 bases and 0 bases, with 12 bases remaining between them. CDR3 length: 16 amino acids. Germline assignment: CDR1 MNHEY and CDR2 SVGAGI. CDR3 residues: CASSYSLSTASYEQYF. CDR3 sequence (DNA): TGTGCCAGCAGTTACTCGCTGTCGACAGCCTCCTACGAGCAGTACTTC.

V is TRBV7-3 and J is TRBJ2-6; a weak D match, TRBD1 (5 bases). Germline loops: CDR1 SGHTA, CDR2 FQGTGA. V was cut by 6 bases and J by 0 bases, with 9 bases left in between. The CDR3 covers 15 residues. The CDR3 sequence: CASSYRTSGANVLTF. For the CDR3, the DNA is TGTGCCAGCAGTTACAGGACCTCTGGGGCCAACGTCCTGACTTTC.

This chain joins TRBV6-1 and TRBJ2-1; D is ambiguous. The germline V gene encodes CDR1 MNHNS and CDR2 SASEGT. V was trimmed by 1 base and J by 8 bases, leaving 15 bases between them. The CDR3 sequence is 15 residues long. This chain's CDR3 is CASSEVARRNDEQFF. In DNA form, the CDR3 reads TGTGCCAGCAGTGAAGTGGCGCGCAGAAACGATGAGCAGTTCTTC.

V is TRBV7-6 and J is TRBJ2-3; TRBD1 or TRBD2 may be the D gene (5 bases each). In germline, CDR1 is SGHVS, CDR2 FNYEAQ. This CDR3 is built from 17 residues. Trimming left V 0 bases short and J 1 base short, with 14 bases between. CDR3 in amino acids: CASSLAPTRDRTDTQYF. In nucleotides, the CDR3 is TGTGCCAGCAGCTTAGCCCCGACAAGGGACCGCACAGATACGCAGTATTTT.

This chain connects TRBV5-1 to TRBJ2-2; D not certain. Trimming left V 0 bases short and J 3 bases short, with 12 bases between. In germline, CDR1 is SGHRS, CDR2 YFSETQ. This CDR3 contains 16 residues. CDR3 in amino acids: CASSLASRTDTGELFF. DNA for the CDR3: TGCGCCAGCAGCTTGGCAAGCAGAACGGACACCGGGGAGCTGTTTTTT.

This chain joins TRBV2 and TRBJ2-5; 7 positions match TRBD1. This CDR3 has 16 amino acids. The V and J ends lost 5 bases and 0 bases, in that order; junction bases with no gene match: 9. Germline CDR1 and CDR2: SNHLY and FYNNEI. DNA for the CDR3: TGTGCCAGCAGTATTCAAGAGGGACAGTACCAAGAGACCCAGTACTTC. Amino acid sequence: CASSIQEGQYQETQYF.

V and J are TRBV7-8 and TRBJ2-7, with TRBD2 matching 7 bases. CDR3 length: 17 residues. The germline CDR1 and CDR2 sequences are SGHVS and FQNEAQ. V shed 0 bases, J shed 1 base, and the junction held 9 bases outside the gene matches. As DNA, the CDR3 is TGTGCCAGCAGCTTAGCCTCGACTAGCAGAGCTTCCTACGAGCAGTACTTC. Translated, it gives CASSLASTSRASYEQYF.

The rearrangement uses TRBV12-5 and TRBJ2-1; 8 positions match TRBD1. The CDR3 has 15 residues. CDR1 LGHNT and CDR2 FRNRAP come from the germline V gene. The V gene end was trimmed by 4 bases and the J gene end by 2 bases; junction bases not matched to a gene: 4. Here the CDR3 DNA reads TGTGCTAGTGGTTCGGAGACAGGGGCCTACAATGAGCAGTTCTTC. This translates into CASGSETGAYNEQFF.

This chain joins TRBV5-1 and TRBJ2-7, with D unclear. V was cut by 0 bases and J by 3 bases, with 10 bases left in between. This CDR3 spans 14 amino acids. CDR1 and CDR2 from the germline V gene are SGHRS and YFSETQ. The CDR3: CASSLDSGSYEQYF. In DNA, the CDR3 is TGCGCCAGCAGCTTGGATTCCGGCAGCTACGAGCAGTACTTC.

The genes are TRBV5-6 and TRBJ2-7, with 9 bases that match TRBD2. The CDR3 runs 14 residues. V shed 6 bases and J 7 bases; nucleotides not matched to a gene: 11. Germline V gene sequence: CDR1 SGHDT, CDR2 YYEEEE. Here the CDR3 DNA reads TGTGCCAGCACCGGGACTAGCCGGCGTGGGGAGCAGTACTTC. This translates into CASTGTSRRGEQYF.

V and J are TRBV5-6 and TRBJ1-5; D possibly corresponds to TRBD1 (5 bases). Germline CDR1 and CDR2: SGHDT and YYEEEE. CDR3 size: 15 residues. The V end lost 0 bases, the J end lost 5 bases, and 12 bases lay between the germline ends. The CDR3 bases are TGTGCCAGCAGCTTGGGTCAGGGCCCTTATCAGCCCCAGCATTTT. Translated, it gives CASSLGQGPYQPQHF.

The chain employs TRBV27 and TRBJ2-1; D gene uncertain. Germline CDR1 and CDR2: MNHEY and SMNVEV (reference sequence). The CDR3 is 15 residues long. Trimming shortened V by 6 bases and J by 1 base, and 13 bases separated the two germline ends. The CDR3 sequence: CASSDGPPSYNEQFF. The CDR3 DNA sequence: TGTGCCAGCAGCGACGGACCCCCATCCTACAATGAGCAGTTCTTC.

V gene TRBV27 combines with J gene TRBJ2-7; tentatively, D is TRBD1 or TRBD2 (5 bases each). V was trimmed by 3 bases and J by 2 bases, leaving 11 bases between them. Germline V CDR1 and CDR2: MNHEY, SMNVEV (reference sequence). This CDR3 has 14 residues. CDR3 in amino acids: CASSFIRGPYEQYF. In nucleotides, the CDR3 is TGTGCCAGCAGTTTTATTAGGGGACCCTACGAGCAGTACTTC.

This chain uses TRBV6-6 with TRBJ1-2, with no clear D. The V and J ends lost 1 base and 0 bases respectively, with 9 bases between them. This CDR3 contains 15 residues. Germline lookup yields CDR1 MNHNY and CDR2 SVGAGI (reference sequence). CDR3 nucleotide sequence: TGTGCCAGCAGTTACTTTCACACTTCTAACTATGGCTACACCTTC. As protein: CASSYFHTSNYGYTF.

Remarks on this clone: One junction end disagrees with the germline gene, perhaps due to a read error. This specimen includes other DNA sequences encoding the same CDR3. V and J are TRBV5-4 and TRBJ2-1; D is uncertain. Germline-derived CDR1 and CDR2 are SGHNT and YYREEE (reference sequence). The CDR3 totals 13 residues. CDR3 coding DNA: TGTGCCAGCAGCTTGGGCTCCGACAATGAGCAGTTCTTC. Translating gives CASSLGSDNEQFF.

The chain links TRBV5-6 to TRBJ2-7; the D is unclear. V was pared by 2 bases and J by 7 bases, with 13 bases between. The germline V gene has CDR1 SGHDT and CDR2 YYEEEE. There are 13 residues in the CDR3. CDR3: CASSLSRVGEQYF. CDR3 nucleotide sequence: TGTGCCAGCAGCTTATCAAGGGTAGGGGAGCAGTACTTC.

V is TRBV5-4 and J is TRBJ2-1; D is undetermined. Germline V gives CDR1 SGHNT, CDR2 YYREEE (reference sequence). CDR3 length: 12 amino acids. Between the trimmed V and J ends, which lost 3 bases and 6 bases, there was a span of 7 bases. The CDR3 here is CASSSFANEQFF. CDR3 nucleotides: TGTGCCAGCAGCTCGTTTGCCAATGAGCAGTTCTTC.

About this clone itself: Other DNA sequences from this sample encode an identical CDR3 as well. The chain carries TRBV28 and TRBJ2-1, with D tentatively TRBD2 (5 bases). V lost 3 bases, J lost 0 bases, and 6 bases lay in between. There are 14 residues in the CDR3. CDR1 and CDR2 (germline): MDHEN, SYDVKM. Here the CDR3 reads CASSFGSSYNEQFF. CDR3 coding DNA: TGTGCCAGCAGTTTTGGGAGCTCCTACAATGAGCAGTTCTTC.